The TCR beta chain described here comes from a study of blood T cell repertoires in COVID-19. Study details: Spain, Italy and the United States supplied samples that represented acute and convalescent COVID-19. The analysed material was cDNA or gDNA that came from T cells, B-cell-depleted T cells, or PBMCs.

V lost 3 bases and J 3 bases, leaving 8 bases between the germline ends. Per germline, CDR1 KGHDR and CDR2 SFDVKD. This CDR3 has 13 residues. In the original workflow: Quantification of nucleated cells was approximated via reference gene primer amplification. Some clones are missing from TCRdb's copy, which holds only in-frame ones; the method was immunoSEQ multiplex PCR. Clone size and V and J calls were adopted from that table, with D and trimming inferred from the DNA. The sample has about 220,000 clones, approximately 82% seen once. Sequences were obtained from peripheral blood. This receptor was taken from a man aged 45 to 65 with active or convalescent COVID-19. J is TRBJ2-7 and V is TRBV24-1, with D tentatively TRBD1 (6 bases). The CDR3: CATSDADSYEQYF. Here the CDR3 DNA reads TGTGCCACCAGTGATGCGGACAGCTACGAGCAGTACTTC.